The rows below give T cell receptor beta chains drawn from one sample of a study of blood T cell repertoires in COVID-19. TCRdb's copy holds only in-frame clones and misses some; the assay was immunoSEQ multiplex PCR. The table shows roughly 300,000 clones, with roughly 89% occurring only once. Sequencing input: peripheral blood. These receptor sequences come from a woman between 25 and 40 years old with COVID-19, enrolled during active disease. The CDR3 runs from the conserved cysteine through the conserved F or W. The D gene is left open where the match is weak. The size of a clone is reported for some rows only, either as once, few or many, or as a class for expanded clones.

TRBJ2-1 | . | . | TRBV29-1 | TGCAGCGTTCCCCCCCGAGGGCGGCCCTACAATGAGCAGTTCTTC | CSVPPRGRPYNEQFF
TRBJ2-5 | TRBD2 | . | TRBV6-4 | TGTGCCAGCAGTGAGGGGGCGGGGGGCCAAGAGACCCAGTACTTC | CASSEGAGGQETQYF
TRBJ1-5 | . | . | TRBV10-3 | TGTGCCATCAGAGCCTCGTTGGGAGGTCAGCCCCAGCATTTT | CAIRASLGGQPQHF
TRBJ2-4 | TRBD2 | . | TRBV6-4 | TGTGCCAGCAGTAGTCTCAGGACTAGCGGGGGCCCGGTAGCCAAAAACATTCAGTACTTC | CASSSLRTSGGPVAKNIQYF
TRBJ1-2 | TRBD1 | . | TRBV7-2 | TGTGCCAGCAGCTCCCACAGGGGTACCTATGGCTACACCTTC | CASSSHRGTYGYTF
TRBJ2-2 | . | . | TRBV6-4 | TGTGCCTCACCTCAGACCGGGGAGCTGTTTTTT | CASPQTGELFF
TRBJ1-5 | . | . | TRBV27 | TGTGCCAGCAGTCGGACAGCTGATCAGCCCCAGCATTTT | CASSRTADQPQHF
TRBJ1-2 | . | . | TRBV6-5 | TGTGCCAGCATCGGCAGGGGACATCCGAGGGGCTACACCTTC | CASIGRGHPRGYTF
TRBJ2-3 | TRBD2 | . | TRBV5-6 | TGTGCCAGCAGCTTCCCCGGGACTAGCGGCACAGATACGCAGTATTTT | CASSFPGTSGTDTQYF
TRBJ2-3 | . | . | TRBV2 | TGTGCCAGCAGTGATGCGGGGGCCTTCACAGATACGCAGTATTTT | CASSDAGAFTDTQYF
TRBJ1-2 | TRBD1 | . | TRBV5-1 | TGCGCCAGCAGCTACCCCGGGACAGGTTATGGCTACACCTTC | CASSYPGTGYGYTF
TRBJ2-5 | TRBD2 | once | TRBV2 | TGTGCCAGCAGTCGGACTAGCGGGGGACAAGAGACCCAGTACTTC | CASSRTSGGQETQYF
TRBJ2-1 | TRBD1 | . | TRBV13 | TGTGCCAGCAGCCCGGGGGACAGGATATACAATGAGCAGTTCTTC | CASSPGDRIYNEQFF
TRBJ2-1 | . | . | TRBV9 | TGTGCCAGCAGCGTAGTGGGGGGGCCGGTTGATGAGCAGTTCTTC | CASSVVGGPVDEQFF
TRBJ1-1 | . | . | TRBV7-9 | TGTGCCAGCAGCTTACTGGGTTCAGGGACTGAAGCTTTCTTT | CASSLLGSGTEAFF
TRBJ2-7 | . | . | TRBV5-1 | TGCGCCAGCAGCCCCTTTGGGCTTTACGAGCAGTACTTC | CASSPFGLYEQYF
TRBJ1-2 | . | . | TRBV10-1 | TGCGCCAGCAGGGATCCAGGGAGGGGCTATGGCTACACCTTC | CASRDPGRGYGYTF
TRBJ1-2 | TRBD1 | . | TRBV20-1 | TGCAGTGCTAGTATAGGACAGGGGGCTATCTACTATGGCTACACCTTC | CSASIGQGAIYYGYTF
TRBJ2-1 | . | . | TRBV7-8 | TGTGCCAGCAGCTTGTCCCGGTACAATGAGCAGTTCTTC | CASSLSRYNEQFF
TRBJ2-2 | . | . | TRBV28 | TGTGCCAGCAGTTTTCATCATAACGCTAGGACCGGGGAGCTGTTTTTT | CASSFHHNARTGELFF
TRBJ2-4 | . | . | TRBV7-2 | TGTGCCAGCAGCCCAGAGCAGGGAATGAGGCAGAAAAACATTCAGTACTTC | CASSPEQGMRQKNIQYF
TRBJ1-1 | . | . | TRBV19 | TGTGCCAGTAGGGGTTGGGCAGACACTGAAGCTTTCTTT | CASRGWADTEAFF
TRBJ1-1 | . | . | TRBV13 | TGTGCCAGCAGCTGGGGACAAAGTAGGAACACTGAAGCTTTCTTT | CASSWGQSRNTEAFF
TRBJ2-1 | TRBD1 | . | TRBV9 | TGTGCCAGCAGCATCAGGGGGAGCTCCTACAATGAGCAGTTCTTC | CASSIRGSSYNEQFF
TRBJ1-2 | TRBD1 | . | TRBV30 | TGTGCCTGGAGGACAGGGGTCGGCTACACCTTC | CAWRTGVGYTF
TRBJ2-2 | . | . | TRBV24-1 | TGTGCCACCAGTGTTCAGAGGGACACCGGGGAGCTGTTTTTT | CATSVQRDTGELFF
TRBJ1-3 | TRBD1 | . | TRBV19 | TGTGCCAGTACGCGACAGGGGATCGACACCATATATTTT | CASTRQGIDTIYF
TRBJ2-1 | . | . | TRBV14 | TGTGCCAGCAGCCAAGATCCTAACAATGAGCAGTTCTTC | CASSQDPNNEQFF
TRBJ1-6 | . | . | TRBV5-5 | TGTGCCAGCAGATCCCTCGGAGGGGCACCGACTTATAATTCACCCCTCCACTTT | CASRSLGGAPTYNSPLHF
TRBJ2-1 | TRBD1 | . | TRBV7-8 | TGTGCCAGCAGCTTAACAAGGGGGCCCATAGGGACCTCCAATGAGCAGTTCTTC | CASSLTRGPIGTSNEQFF
TRBJ1-4 | . | . | TRBV29-1 | TGCAGCGTCGCGGGGCAGGTGGGGGAAAAACTGTTTTTT | CSVAGQVGEKLFF
TRBJ2-5 | TRBD1 | . | TRBV5-1 | TGCGCCAGCAGCTTGGCCCCCCGGGGCAGGGGGACGGAGACCCAGTACTTC | CASSLAPRGRGTETQYF
TRBJ2-7 | . | . | TRBV14 | TGTGCCAGCAGCCAAGAAACAGGGACCGCTCCTACCGACTCCTACGAGCAGTACTTC | CASSQETGTAPTDSYEQYF
TRBJ1-5 | . | . | TRBV4-2 | TGTGCCAGCAGTCAGACCCCAACAGTAACCAATCAGCCCCAGCATTTT | CASSQTPTVTNQPQHF
TRBJ2-1 | . | . | TRBV13 | TGTGCCAGCAGCTTACCCACAGGGTCAGGCTACAATGAGCAGTTCTTC | CASSLPTGSGYNEQFF
TRBJ1-6 | . | . | TRBV5-1 | TGCGCCAGCAGCCCGGAGGGTTCACCCCTCCACTTT | CASSPEGSPLHF
TRBJ1-2 | TRBD1 | . | TRBV5-1 | TGCGCCAGCAGCTTGGGAACCGGGACAGACCTTCGTGGCTACACCTTC | CASSLGTGTDLRGYTF
TRBJ2-2 | . | . | TRBV7-6 | TGTGCCAGCAGCCCCAGAGGCCGCCTGAACACCGGGGAGCTGTTTTTT | CASSPRGRLNTGELFF
TRBJ2-7 | TRBD1 | once | TRBV6-2/TRBV6-3 | TGTGCCAGCAGTTACGGGCGGACAGGCGTCGGCTACGAGCAGTACTTC | CASSYGRTGVGYEQYF
TRBJ1-1 | . | . | TRBV10-2 | TGCGCCAGCAGTGGGGGCAGCAACACTGAAGCTTTCTTT | CASSGGSNTEAFF
TRBJ2-5 | . | few | TRBV11-1 | TGTGCCAGCAGCTCGCGGGACAGAAATTTGCAAGAGACCCAGTACTTC | CASSSRDRNLQETQYF
TRBJ1-1 | TRBD1 | . | TRBV18 | TGTGCCAGCTCAGGGAGACAGGGACAGAACACTGAAGCTTTCTTT | CASSGRQGQNTEAFF
TRBJ2-1 | . | once | TRBV3-1/TRBV3-2 | TGTGCCAGCAGCGTCCGGGGGGAGCAGTTCTTC | CASSVRGEQFF
TRBJ1-6 | . | . | TRBV3-1/TRBV3-2 | TGTGCCAGCAGCCTCAGACAGGTGGATTCACCCCTCCACTTT | CASSLRQVDSPLHF
TRBJ2-5 | TRBD1 | . | TRBV15 | TGTGCCACCAGCAGTATAGGGACAGGAACCCAAGAGACCCAGTACTTC | CATSSIGTGTQETQYF
TRBJ1-1 | TRBD1 | . | TRBV25-1 | TGTGCCAGCACCCGACAGGGATTTGACACTGAAGCTTTCTTT | CASTRQGFDTEAFF
TRBJ2-5 | TRBD2 | . | TRBV6-2/TRBV6-3 | TGTGCCAGCAGTTACGTGGGGACTAGCGGGGAGACCCAGTACTTC | CASSYVGTSGETQYF
TRBJ1-2 | . | . | TRBV12-5 | TGTGCTAGTGGTTTGGTAGGGCAGGGATATGGCTACACCTTC | CASGLVGQGYGYTF
TRBJ2-5 | . | . | TRBV27 | TGTGCCAGCAGTCCCGAAGAGACCCAGTACTTC | CASSPEETQYF
TRBJ2-1 | . | few | TRBV10-1 | TGCGCCAGCATCGACTTGGGAACAGGGAGCTCCTACAATGAGCAGTTCTTC | CASIDLGTGSSYNEQFF
TRBJ1-5 | TRBD1 | . | TRBV2 | TGTGCCAGCTCGGGACAGGGGCTAAGGCAGCCCCAGCATTTT | CASSGQGLRQPQHF
TRBJ1-2 | TRBD1 | . | TRBV6-5 | TGTGCCAGCAGTTACACTGGACAGGGCTATGGCTACACCTTC | CASSYTGQGYGYTF
TRBJ1-4 | . | . | TRBV29-1 | TGCAGCGTTGAAACGGGAGTGGATGAAAAACTGTTTTTT | CSVETGVDEKLFF
TRBJ1-2 | . | once | TRBV5-1 | TGCGCCAGCAGCCGGTGGGGGGATGGCTACACCTTC | CASSRWGDGYTF
TRBJ2-1 | TRBD2 | . | TRBV6-2/TRBV6-3 | TGTGCCAGCAGCCCTAGCGGGGGGGCACATGAGCAGTTCTTC | CASSPSGGAHEQFF